This T cell receptor (beta chain) was found in a study of early T cells in non-severe SARS-CoV-2 infection. This clonotype showed up just a few times. What it binds is not known. Individual cDNA molecules were tagged with unique molecular identifiers. TCRdb reprocessed the 5' RACE reads via MiXCR and lists one record per CDR3 protein. The sample includes 57,000 or so distinct CDR3 sequences, about 11% seen only once; the top ten take 1% to 1.5%. Study outcomes and limitations: VDJdb matching skewed toward anti-spike CD8 responses, missing private and CD4 specificities.

CDR1 and CDR2 (germline): SGHRS, YFSETQ. J gave up 2 bases and V 3 bases, and 9 bases lay outside the gene matches. This CDR3 contains 17 residues. Here the sequenced sample was whole blood, taken at baseline. This receptor was taken from an adult who was a healthcare worker with PCR-confirmed SARS-CoV-2 infection or an uninfected control (not recorded which). The donor label of this sample is uncertain. V gene TRBV5-1 combines with J gene TRBJ2-1, with 9 nucleotides matching TRBD1. This chain's CDR3 is CASSSVQGARTYNEQFF. CDR3 nucleotides: TGCGCCAGCAGCTCCGTACAGGGGGCCCGAACCTACAATGAGCAGTTCTTC. The full variable domain, completed using reference TRBV5-1 and TRBJ2-1, is KAGVTQTPRYLIKTRGQQVTLSCSPISGHRSVSWYQQTPGQGLQFLFEYFSETQRNKGNFPGRFSGRQFSNSRSEMNVSTLELGDSALYLCASSSVQGARTYNEQFFGPGTRLTVL.